The source of this TCR beta chain is a study of T cell repertoires in cytomegalovirus infection. TCRdb ran MiXCR on the reads and lists one entry per CDR3 protein. Of roughly 990,000 distinct CDR3 sequences listed, roughly 30% are singletons. V lost 5 bases and J lost 0, with 11 bases in between. The CDR3 runs 15 residues. CDR1 and CDR2 (germline): SGHTA, FQGTGA. There are a few counts of this clonotype. Its target is unknown. The starting material was cultured CD8+ T cells from PBMCs, obtained from culture after CMV antigen stimulation. This chain connects TRBV7-3 to TRBJ1-3; the D gene is possibly TRBD1 (6 bases). The source is a human donor in good health (CMV status not recorded). Some clones in this sample may be carry-over from other donors' samples. The CDR3 here is CASSPEGGSGNTIYF. The CDR3 DNA is TGTGCCAGCAGCCCCGAGGGGGGCTCTGGAAACACCATATATTTT.